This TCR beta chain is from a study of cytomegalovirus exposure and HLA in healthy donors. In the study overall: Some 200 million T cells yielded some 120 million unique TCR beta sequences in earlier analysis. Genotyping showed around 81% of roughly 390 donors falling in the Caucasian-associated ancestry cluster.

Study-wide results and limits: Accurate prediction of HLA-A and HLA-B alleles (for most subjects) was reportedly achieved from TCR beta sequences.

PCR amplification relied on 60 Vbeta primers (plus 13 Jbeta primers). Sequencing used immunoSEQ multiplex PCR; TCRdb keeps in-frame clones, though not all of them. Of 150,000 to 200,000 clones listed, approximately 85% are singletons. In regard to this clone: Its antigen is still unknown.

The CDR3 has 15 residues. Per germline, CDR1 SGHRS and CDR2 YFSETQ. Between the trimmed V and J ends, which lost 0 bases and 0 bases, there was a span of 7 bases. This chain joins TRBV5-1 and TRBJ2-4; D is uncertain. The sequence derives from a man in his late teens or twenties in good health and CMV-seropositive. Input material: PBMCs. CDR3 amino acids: CASSLGGLAKNIQYF. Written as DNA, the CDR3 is TGCGCCAGCAGCTTGGGAGGATTAGCCAAAAACATTCAGTACTTC.